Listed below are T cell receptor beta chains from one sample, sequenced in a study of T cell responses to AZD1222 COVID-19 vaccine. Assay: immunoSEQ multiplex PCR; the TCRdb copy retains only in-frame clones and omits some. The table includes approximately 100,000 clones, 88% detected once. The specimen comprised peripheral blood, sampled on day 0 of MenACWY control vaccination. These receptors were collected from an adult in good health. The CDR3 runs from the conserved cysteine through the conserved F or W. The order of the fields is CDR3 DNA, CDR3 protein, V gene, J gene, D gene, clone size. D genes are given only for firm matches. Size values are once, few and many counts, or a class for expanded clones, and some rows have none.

CDR3 DNA: TGTGCCAGCAGTTCGCTTATATTGCATTATCTTAATTCACCCCTCCACTTT
CDR3 protein: CASSSLILHYLNSPLHF
V gene: TRBV27
J gene: TRBJ1-6
D gene: -
clone size: -

CDR3 DNA: TGTGCCAGCAGTGCCTCCGGGACTAGCAACCTGTACAATGAGCAGTTCTTC
CDR3 protein: CASSASGTSNLYNEQFF
V gene: TRBV2
J gene: TRBJ2-1
D gene: TRBD2
clone size: -

CDR3 DNA: TGTGCCAGCAGCTCACAGGGGTACAATGAGCAGTTCTTC
CDR3 protein: CASSSQGYNEQFF
V gene: TRBV11-3
J gene: TRBJ2-1
D gene: TRBD1
clone size: -

CDR3 DNA: TGTGCCAGCAGCGTCAGGAACACCGGGGAGCTGTTTTTT
CDR3 protein: CASSVRNTGELFF
V gene: TRBV9
J gene: TRBJ2-2
D gene: -
clone size: -

CDR3 DNA: TGTGCCAGCAGCTTAGTCGGGGCCCGAGGCGATGGCTACACCTTC
CDR3 protein: CASSLVGARGDGYTF
V gene: TRBV7-2
J gene: TRBJ1-2
D gene: -
clone size: -

CDR3 DNA: TGTGCCAGCAGCGCATCGTGGAGCACAGATACGCAGTATTTT
CDR3 protein: CASSASWSTDTQYF
V gene: TRBV9
J gene: TRBJ2-3
D gene: -
clone size: once

CDR3 DNA: TGTGCCAGCAGCCCGTCGACAGGGGGAAATGAAAAACTGTTTTTT
CDR3 protein: CASSPSTGGNEKLFF
V gene: TRBV7-9
J gene: TRBJ1-4
D gene: TRBD1
clone size: -

CDR3 DNA: TGCGCCAGCAGCCCAAGTGGGACAGGGAAATATAGCAATCAGCCCCAGCATTTT
CDR3 protein: CASSPSGTGKYSNQPQHF
V gene: TRBV4-1
J gene: TRBJ1-5
D gene: TRBD1
clone size: -

CDR3 DNA: TGTGCCAGCAGTTCCCCCCTGTTGGGTTCTGGGGCCCAGTACTTC
CDR3 protein: CASSSPLLGSGAQYF
V gene: TRBV28
J gene: TRBJ2-5
D gene: -
clone size: -

CDR3 DNA: TGCAGTGCTAGTCGTAGCTCCTACGAGCAGTACTTC
CDR3 protein: CSASRSSYEQYF
V gene: TRBV20-1
J gene: TRBJ2-7
D gene: -
clone size: -

CDR3 DNA: TGTGCCAGCAGCAGTTACGTTGGAGGGGCCTACGAGCAGTACTTC
CDR3 protein: CASSSYVGGAYEQYF
V gene: TRBV6-5
J gene: TRBJ2-7
D gene: -
clone size: -

CDR3 DNA: TGCAGCGCAACAGGGCTCCTCTTAAACACCATATATTTT
CDR3 protein: CSATGLLLNTIYF
V gene: TRBV29-1
J gene: TRBJ1-3
D gene: -
clone size: -

CDR3 DNA: TGCGCCAGCAGTTTCGAGGGGGCCTCCTACAATGAGCAGTTCTTC
CDR3 protein: CASSFEGASYNEQFF
V gene: TRBV5-1
J gene: TRBJ2-1
D gene: TRBD1
clone size: -

CDR3 DNA: TGTGCCTGGAGTAGTAGTATCTACGAGCAGTACTTC
CDR3 protein: CAWSSSIYEQYF
V gene: TRBV30
J gene: TRBJ2-7
D gene: -
clone size: -

CDR3 DNA: TGTGCCAGCAGCCCTGAAGTAGGGGCCGGCACTGAAGCTTTCTTT
CDR3 protein: CASSPEVGAGTEAFF
V gene: TRBV4-2
J gene: TRBJ1-1
D gene: -
clone size: -

CDR3 DNA: TGTGCCAGCAGCTCAGCCACAGGGTTACCTGAAGCTTTCTTT
CDR3 protein: CASSSATGLPEAFF
V gene: TRBV7-9
J gene: TRBJ1-1
D gene: -
clone size: -

CDR3 DNA: TGTGCCAGCAGCGGGGGACCGCTTAACACCGGGGAGCTGTTTTTT
CDR3 protein: CASSGGPLNTGELFF
V gene: TRBV9
J gene: TRBJ2-2
D gene: -
clone size: -

CDR3 DNA: TGTGCCAGCAGCCCCTACCGGGACAGGGGTTTGGTCTACACCTTC
CDR3 protein: CASSPYRDRGLVYTF
V gene: TRBV5-4
J gene: TRBJ1-2
D gene: TRBD1
clone size: -

CDR3 DNA: TGTGCCAGCAGCTTGGAATGGGGCGGTGAAGCTTTCTTT
CDR3 protein: CASSLEWGGEAFF
V gene: TRBV5-5
J gene: TRBJ1-1
D gene: -
clone size: -

CDR3 DNA: TGTGCCAGCAGTGAGTCCGTCGGGGCTCAGCCCCAGCATTTT
CDR3 protein: CASSESVGAQPQHF
V gene: TRBV2
J gene: TRBJ1-5
D gene: -
clone size: -

CDR3 DNA: TGTGCCAGCAGTGAAAATGTCGGCTACGAGCAGTACTTC
CDR3 protein: CASSENVGYEQYF
V gene: TRBV6-1
J gene: TRBJ2-7
D gene: -
clone size: -

CDR3 DNA: TGTGCCAGTAGTACCCTCCAGGCCGTAATGGGAAACACCATATATTTT
CDR3 protein: CASSTLQAVMGNTIYF
V gene: TRBV19
J gene: TRBJ1-3
D gene: -
clone size: -

CDR3 DNA: TGTGCCAGCAGTCCTTCAGGGCAGTTCTTC
CDR3 protein: CASSPSGQFF
V gene: TRBV7-9
J gene: TRBJ2-1
D gene: -
clone size: -

CDR3 DNA: TGCGCCAGCAGCTTGGGAGTGGGGGCATACCAAGAGACCCAGTACTTC
CDR3 protein: CASSLGVGAYQETQYF
V gene: TRBV5-1
J gene: TRBJ2-5
D gene: -
clone size: -

CDR3 DNA: TGTGCCAGCAGCCCATCCTGGGGCAGCCAAGAGACCCAGTACTTC
CDR3 protein: CASSPSWGSQETQYF
V gene: TRBV6-5
J gene: TRBJ2-5
D gene: -
clone size: few

CDR3 DNA: TGTGCCAGCAGCGACATGCGGGGTGCTAGCGGACAAGAGACCCAGTACTTC
CDR3 protein: CASSDMRGASGQETQYF
V gene: TRBV7-2
J gene: TRBJ2-5
D gene: TRBD2
clone size: -

CDR3 DNA: TGTGCCAGCAGCTTTTACCTAGCGGGAGGGCCGAATACGCAGTATTTT
CDR3 protein: CASSFYLAGGPNTQYF
V gene: TRBV7-6
J gene: TRBJ2-3
D gene: TRBD2
clone size: -

CDR3 DNA: TGTGCCTGGAGCGCCGGGCACTACCGCACAGATACGCAGTATTTT
CDR3 protein: CAWSAGHYRTDTQYF
V gene: TRBV30
J gene: TRBJ2-3
D gene: -
clone size: -

CDR3 DNA: TGTGCTAGCAGCTTAGACCGGGACTTTCACAATGAGCAGTTCTTC
CDR3 protein: CASSLDRDFHNEQFF
V gene: TRBV7-7
J gene: TRBJ2-1
D gene: -
clone size: -

CDR3 DNA: TGTGCCTGGAGTGCAACAGGTGGTAGATATCAGCCCCAGCATTTT
CDR3 protein: CAWSATGGRYQPQHF
V gene: TRBV30
J gene: TRBJ1-5
D gene: -
clone size: -

CDR3 DNA: TGTGCCAGCAGTGTCGACAGGGGCTATGGCTACACCTTC
CDR3 protein: CASSVDRGYGYTF
V gene: TRBV6-6
J gene: TRBJ1-2
D gene: TRBD1
clone size: -

CDR3 DNA: TGTGCCAGCAGCGCCAACAGGGACTTCGGAAACACCATATATTTT
CDR3 protein: CASSANRDFGNTIYF
V gene: TRBV13
J gene: TRBJ1-3
D gene: -
clone size: once

CDR3 DNA: TGTGCCAGCAGCGTAGGGACGGGCACAGATACGCAGTATTTT
CDR3 protein: CASSVGTGTDTQYF
V gene: TRBV9
J gene: TRBJ2-3
D gene: -
clone size: -

CDR3 DNA: TGTGCCAGCAGCCAAGTGAGCGGGCTATACAATGAGCAGTTCTTC
CDR3 protein: CASSQVSGLYNEQFF
V gene: TRBV4-2
J gene: TRBJ2-1
D gene: -
clone size: -

CDR3 DNA: TGTGCCAGTAGTATGCAGGGGGCGAGCCATAGCAATCAGCCCCAGCATTTT
CDR3 protein: CASSMQGASHSNQPQHF
V gene: TRBV19
J gene: TRBJ1-5
D gene: TRBD1
clone size: -

CDR3 DNA: TGCGCCAGCAGCGACTGGCGGGGTGGGGAAGGCTACACCTTC
CDR3 protein: CASSDWRGGEGYTF
V gene: TRBV4-1
J gene: TRBJ1-2
D gene: -
clone size: -

CDR3 DNA: TGTGCCAGCAGCTTGGGACCGAGCACCGGGGAGCTGTTTTTT
CDR3 protein: CASSLGPSTGELFF
V gene: TRBV7-3
J gene: TRBJ2-2
D gene: -
clone size: -

CDR3 DNA: TGCGCCAGCAGGGGGACAGGGTATTCCGGGGAGCTGTTTTTT
CDR3 protein: CASRGTGYSGELFF
V gene: TRBV5-1
J gene: TRBJ2-2
D gene: TRBD1
clone size: -

CDR3 DNA: TGCAGCGTTATGGGGACTAGCGGGAAGGCAGATACGCAGTATTTT
CDR3 protein: CSVMGTSGKADTQYF
V gene: TRBV29-1
J gene: TRBJ2-3
D gene: TRBD2
clone size: -

CDR3 DNA: TGTGCCAGCAGTTTGGGCAGGGGGAAAGGTCAGCCCCAGCATTTT
CDR3 protein: CASSLGRGKGQPQHF
V gene: TRBV27
J gene: TRBJ1-5
D gene: TRBD1
clone size: -

CDR3 DNA: TGTGCCAGCAGTGGGAGGGTTGATCAGCCCCAGCATTTT
CDR3 protein: CASSGRVDQPQHF
V gene: TRBV27
J gene: TRBJ1-5
D gene: -
clone size: -

CDR3 DNA: TGTGCCAGCAGCCAAGGAGCGGGAGGACTCACAGATACGCAGTATTTT
CDR3 protein: CASSQGAGGLTDTQYF
V gene: TRBV3-1/TRBV3-2
J gene: TRBJ2-3
D gene: TRBD2
clone size: few

CDR3 DNA: TGTGCCAGCAGTCCGGGGCAGTTTGGGGCCAACGTCCTGACTTTC
CDR3 protein: CASSPGQFGANVLTF
V gene: TRBV5-8
J gene: TRBJ2-6
D gene: -
clone size: -

CDR3 DNA: TGTGCCAGCAGGGCCGTGGTGGACACTGAAGCTTTCTTT
CDR3 protein: CASRAVVDTEAFF
V gene: TRBV28
J gene: TRBJ1-1
D gene: -
clone size: -

CDR3 DNA: TGTGCCAGCAGCCGAATTACACAGGGCCCCTTGGGATATGGCTACACCTTC
CDR3 protein: CASSRITQGPLGYGYTF
V gene: TRBV3-1/TRBV3-2
J gene: TRBJ1-2
D gene: -
clone size: -

CDR3 DNA: TGTGCCAGCTGGGTGACTAACTATGGCTACACCTTC
CDR3 protein: CASWVTNYGYTF
V gene: TRBV28
J gene: TRBJ1-2
D gene: -
clone size: once

CDR3 DNA: TGTGCCAGCAGCGTAAGGTCAGGGGGGGCTGAAAAACTGTTTTTT
CDR3 protein: CASSVRSGGAEKLFF
V gene: TRBV9
J gene: TRBJ1-4
D gene: TRBD1
clone size: -

CDR3 DNA: TGTGCCAGCAGTGAGAACGTAGGCGGGAGGGCCCAAGAGACCCAGTACTTC
CDR3 protein: CASSENVGGRAQETQYF
V gene: TRBV2
J gene: TRBJ2-5
D gene: TRBD2
clone size: -

CDR3 DNA: TGTGCCAGCAGCTTAGTTAGGAGCTCCTACGAGCAGTACTTC
CDR3 protein: CASSLVRSSYEQYF
V gene: TRBV11-2
J gene: TRBJ2-7
D gene: -
clone size: -

CDR3 DNA: TGTGCCAGTAGTATAGAGGCAGTAAGCAATCAGCCCCAGCATTTT
CDR3 protein: CASSIEAVSNQPQHF
V gene: TRBV19
J gene: TRBJ1-5
D gene: -
clone size: once

CDR3 DNA: TGTGCCAGCAGCTTAGGGGACAAAACGCAGTTCTTC
CDR3 protein: CASSLGDKTQFF
V gene: TRBV7-9
J gene: TRBJ2-1
D gene: -
clone size: -

CDR3 DNA: TGTGCCAGCAGTTACTTAGGGGGGGATGAGCAGTTCTTC
CDR3 protein: CASSYLGGDEQFF
V gene: TRBV6-5
J gene: TRBJ2-1
D gene: -
clone size: -

CDR3 DNA: TGTGCCAGCAGCCAGGGTGTAAACTATGGCTACACCTTC
CDR3 protein: CASSQGVNYGYTF
V gene: TRBV3-1/TRBV3-2
J gene: TRBJ1-2
D gene: -
clone size: -

CDR3 DNA: TGTGCCAGCAGCGTAGATAGGGGCGGGAATGAGCAGTTCTTC
CDR3 protein: CASSVDRGGNEQFF
V gene: TRBV9
J gene: TRBJ2-1
D gene: -
clone size: -

CDR3 DNA: TGTGCCAGCAGTTTATATGCTGGGGTGTACCAAGAGACCCAGTACTTC
CDR3 protein: CASSLYAGVYQETQYF
V gene: TRBV27
J gene: TRBJ2-5
D gene: -
clone size: -

CDR3 DNA: TGTGCCAGCAGCACTGGGGTGGGGGCTGGAAACTACGAGCAGTACTTC
CDR3 protein: CASSTGVGAGNYEQYF
V gene: TRBV9
J gene: TRBJ2-7
D gene: -
clone size: -

CDR3 DNA: TGTGCCAGCGGAATAGCGGGAGTCAGAGGGCTTTCGACAGATACGCAGTATTTT
CDR3 protein: CASGIAGVRGLSTDTQYF
V gene: TRBV7-9
J gene: TRBJ2-3
D gene: TRBD2
clone size: -